This T cell receptor (beta chain) was retrieved from a study of blood T cells in healthy people across ages. The authors ran a second PCR of about 6 to 12 cycles using a sample-barcoded 5' primer and a J-beta primer mix. TCRdb re-called the 5' RACE reads with MiXCR, one entry per CDR3 protein. This table holds some 1.5 million distinct CDR3 sequences, approximately 43% found once. This clonotype has a handful of counts. Trimming removed 6 bases from V and 3 bases from J, with 14 bases in between. The CDR3 totals 14 residues. This receptor was obtained from a woman aged 18-29 years in good health. The rearrangement joins TRBV12-3 or TRBV12-4 to TRBJ1-1; possibly TRBD1 for D (6 bases). What was sequenced was blood. CDR3 protein: CASSPTGLHTEAFF. CDR3 sequence (DNA): TGTGCCAGCAGCCCGACAGGCTTGCACACTGAAGCTTTCTTT.